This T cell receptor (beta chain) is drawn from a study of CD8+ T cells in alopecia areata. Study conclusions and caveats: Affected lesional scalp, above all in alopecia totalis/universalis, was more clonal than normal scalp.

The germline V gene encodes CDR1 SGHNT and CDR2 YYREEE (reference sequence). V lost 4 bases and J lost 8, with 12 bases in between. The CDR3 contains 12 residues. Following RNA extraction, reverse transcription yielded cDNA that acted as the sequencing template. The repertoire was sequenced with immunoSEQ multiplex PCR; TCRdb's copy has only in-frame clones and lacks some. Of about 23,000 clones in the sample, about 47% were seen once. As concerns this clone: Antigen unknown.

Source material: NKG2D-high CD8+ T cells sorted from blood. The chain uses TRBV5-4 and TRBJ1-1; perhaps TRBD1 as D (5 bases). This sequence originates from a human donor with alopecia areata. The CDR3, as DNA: TGTGCCAGCAGCACCCAGGGTGTGGAAGCTTTCTTT. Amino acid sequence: CASSTQGVEAFF.